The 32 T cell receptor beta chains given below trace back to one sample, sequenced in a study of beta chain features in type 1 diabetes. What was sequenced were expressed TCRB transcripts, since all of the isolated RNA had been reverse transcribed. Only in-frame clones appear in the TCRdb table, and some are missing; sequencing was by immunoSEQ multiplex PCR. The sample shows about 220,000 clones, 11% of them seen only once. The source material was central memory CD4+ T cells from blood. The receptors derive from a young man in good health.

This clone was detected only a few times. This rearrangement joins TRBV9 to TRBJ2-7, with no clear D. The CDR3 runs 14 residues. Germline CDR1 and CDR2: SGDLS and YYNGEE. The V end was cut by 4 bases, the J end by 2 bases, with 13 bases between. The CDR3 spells CASSLDQNTYEQYF. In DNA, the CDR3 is TGTGCCAGCAGCTTAGACCAGAATACCTACGAGCAGTACTTC. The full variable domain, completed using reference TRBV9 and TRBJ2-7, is DSGVTQTPKHLITATGQRVTLRCSPRSGDLSVYWYQQSLDQGLQFLIQYYNGEERAKGNILERFSAQQFPDLHSELNLSSLELGDSALYFCASSLDQNTYEQYFGPGTRLTVT.

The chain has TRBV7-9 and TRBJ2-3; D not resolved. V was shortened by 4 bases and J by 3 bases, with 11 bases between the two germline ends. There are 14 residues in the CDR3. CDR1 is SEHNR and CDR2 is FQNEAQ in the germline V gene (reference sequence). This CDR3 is CASSSTLSTDTQYF. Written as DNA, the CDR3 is TGTGCCAGCAGCTCCACCTTATCAACAGATACGCAGTATTTT.

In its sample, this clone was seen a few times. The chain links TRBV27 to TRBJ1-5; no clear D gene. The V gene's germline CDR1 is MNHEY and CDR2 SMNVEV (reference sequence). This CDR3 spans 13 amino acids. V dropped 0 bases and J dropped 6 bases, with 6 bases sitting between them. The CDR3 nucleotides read TGTGCCAGCAGTTTATCGATTGGTCAGCCCCAGCATTTT. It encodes CASSLSIGQPQHF.

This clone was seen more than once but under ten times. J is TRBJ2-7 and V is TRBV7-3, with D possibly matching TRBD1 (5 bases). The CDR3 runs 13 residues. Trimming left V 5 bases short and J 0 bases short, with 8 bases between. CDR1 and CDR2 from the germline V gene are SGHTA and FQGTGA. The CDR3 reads CASSRDSSYEQYF. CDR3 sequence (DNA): TGTGCCAGCAGCAGAGACAGCTCCTACGAGCAGTACTTC. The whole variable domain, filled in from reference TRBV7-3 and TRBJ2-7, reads GAGVSQTPSNKVTEKGKYVELRCDPISGHTALYWYRQSLGQGPEFLIYFQGTGAADDSGLPNDRFFAVRPEGSVSTLKIQRTERGDSAVYLCASSRDSSYEQYFGPGTRLTVT.

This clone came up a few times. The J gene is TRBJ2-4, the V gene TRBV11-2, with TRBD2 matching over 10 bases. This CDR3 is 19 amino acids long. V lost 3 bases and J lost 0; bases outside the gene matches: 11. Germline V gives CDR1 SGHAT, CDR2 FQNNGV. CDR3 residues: CASSFGTSDKAVAKNIQYF. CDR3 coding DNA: TGTGCCAGCAGCTTTGGGACTAGCGATAAGGCTGTAGCCAAAAACATTCAGTACTTC.

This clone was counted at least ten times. In DNA form, the CDR3 reads TGTGCCAGCAGCCAACTGACCGGGACTAGCGGGAGAAGGGATGAGCAGTTCTTC. Translated, it gives CASSQLTGTSGRRDEQFF. The chain recombines TRBV14 with TRBJ2-1; 14 nucleotides line up with TRBD2. Germline CDR1 SGHDN, CDR2 FVKESK. CDR3 length: 18 amino acids. The V gene end was trimmed by 2 bases and the J gene end by 8 bases; junction bases not matched to a gene: 11.

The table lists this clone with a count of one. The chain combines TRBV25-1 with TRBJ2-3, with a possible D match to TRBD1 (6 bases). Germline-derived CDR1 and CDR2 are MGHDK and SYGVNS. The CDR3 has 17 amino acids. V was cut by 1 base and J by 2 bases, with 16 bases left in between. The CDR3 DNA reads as TGTGCCAGCAGTGAATGGGGCAGGGGAGCTTTCACAGATACGCAGTATTTT. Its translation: CASSEWGRGAFTDTQYF.

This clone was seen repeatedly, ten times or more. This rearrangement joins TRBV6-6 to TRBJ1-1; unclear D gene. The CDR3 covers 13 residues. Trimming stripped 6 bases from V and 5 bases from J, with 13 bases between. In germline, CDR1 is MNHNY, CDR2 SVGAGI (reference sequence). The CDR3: CASSTDPRTEAFF. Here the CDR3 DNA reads TGTGCCAGCAGCACGGACCCTCGAACTGAAGCTTTCTTT.

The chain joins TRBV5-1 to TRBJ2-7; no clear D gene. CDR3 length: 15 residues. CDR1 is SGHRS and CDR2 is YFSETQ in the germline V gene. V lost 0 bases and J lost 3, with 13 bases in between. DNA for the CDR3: TGCGCCAGCAGCTTGGCCCCGGGCACGAACTACGAGCAGTACTTC. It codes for CASSLAPGTNYEQYF.

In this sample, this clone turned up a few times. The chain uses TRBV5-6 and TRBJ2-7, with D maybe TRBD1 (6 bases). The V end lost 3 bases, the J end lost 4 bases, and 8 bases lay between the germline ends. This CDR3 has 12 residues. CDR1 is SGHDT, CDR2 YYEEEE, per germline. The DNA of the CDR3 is TGTGCCAGCAGCTCCAGGGGTTACGAGCAGTACTTC. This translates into CASSSRGYEQYF.

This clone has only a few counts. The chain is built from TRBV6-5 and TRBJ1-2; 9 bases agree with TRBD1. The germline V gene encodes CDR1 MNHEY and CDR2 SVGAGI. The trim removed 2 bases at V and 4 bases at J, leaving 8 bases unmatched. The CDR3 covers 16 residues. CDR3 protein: CASSYRDRDLSYGYTF. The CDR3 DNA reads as TGTGCCAGCAGTTACCGGGACAGGGATTTGAGCTATGGCTACACCTTC.

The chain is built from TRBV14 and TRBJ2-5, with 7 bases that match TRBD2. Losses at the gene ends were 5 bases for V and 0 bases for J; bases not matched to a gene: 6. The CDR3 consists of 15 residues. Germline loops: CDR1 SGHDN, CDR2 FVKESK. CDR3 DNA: TGTGCCAGCAGCACTCGGCTAGCGGACCAAGAGACCCAGTACTTC. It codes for CASSTRLADQETQYF.

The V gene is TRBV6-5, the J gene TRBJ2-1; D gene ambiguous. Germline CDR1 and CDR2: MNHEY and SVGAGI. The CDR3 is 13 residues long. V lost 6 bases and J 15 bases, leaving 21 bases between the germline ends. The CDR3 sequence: CASSPDPGRVWFF. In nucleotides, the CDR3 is TGTGCCAGCAGCCCAGATCCGGGCCGGGTGTGGTTCTTC.

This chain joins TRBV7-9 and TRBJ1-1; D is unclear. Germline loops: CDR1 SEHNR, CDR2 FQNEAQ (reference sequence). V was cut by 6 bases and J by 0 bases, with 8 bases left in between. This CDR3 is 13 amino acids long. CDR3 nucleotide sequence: TGTGCCAGCAGTCTACAGCTGAACACTGAAGCTTTCTTT. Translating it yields CASSLQLNTEAFF.

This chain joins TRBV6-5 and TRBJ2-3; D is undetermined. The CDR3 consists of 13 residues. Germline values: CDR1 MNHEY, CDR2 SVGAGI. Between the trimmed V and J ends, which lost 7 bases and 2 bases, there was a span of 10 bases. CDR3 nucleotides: TGTGCCAGCATGGCCGACGTCACAGATACGCAGTATTTT. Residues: CASMADVTDTQYF.

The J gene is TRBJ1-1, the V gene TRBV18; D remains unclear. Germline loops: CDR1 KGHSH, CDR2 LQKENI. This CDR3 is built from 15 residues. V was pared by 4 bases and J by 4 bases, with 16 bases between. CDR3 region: CASSLASPPGTEAFF. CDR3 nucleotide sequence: TGTGCCAGCTCACTCGCGTCCCCTCCGGGCACTGAAGCTTTCTTT.

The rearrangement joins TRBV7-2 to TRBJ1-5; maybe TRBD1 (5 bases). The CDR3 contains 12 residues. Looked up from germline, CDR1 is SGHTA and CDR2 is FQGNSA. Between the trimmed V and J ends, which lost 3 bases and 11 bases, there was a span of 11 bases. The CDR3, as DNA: TGTGCCAGCAGCTTCGCCGGGACCTCCCAGCATTTT. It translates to CASSFAGTSQHF.

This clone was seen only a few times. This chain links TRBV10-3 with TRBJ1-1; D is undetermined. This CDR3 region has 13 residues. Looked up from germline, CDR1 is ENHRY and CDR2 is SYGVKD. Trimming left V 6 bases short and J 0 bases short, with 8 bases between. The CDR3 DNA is TGTGCCATCAGGAAAGGCATGAACACTGAAGCTTTCTTT. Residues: CAIRKGMNTEAFF.

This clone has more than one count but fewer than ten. CDR3: CASSSTTYNEQFF. The CDR3 DNA is TGTGCCAGCAGCTCGACGACATACAATGAGCAGTTCTTC. This chain connects TRBV7-2 to TRBJ2-1; D call uncertain. CDR3 size: 13 residues. Germline V gives CDR1 SGHTA, CDR2 FQGNSA. Trimming cost V 4 bases and J 4 bases, with 8 bases left between them.

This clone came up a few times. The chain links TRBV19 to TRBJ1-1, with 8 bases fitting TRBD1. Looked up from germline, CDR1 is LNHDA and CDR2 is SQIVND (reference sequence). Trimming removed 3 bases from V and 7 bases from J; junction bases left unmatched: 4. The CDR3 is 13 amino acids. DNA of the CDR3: TGTGCCAGTAGTATGTCGGGACAGGTTGAAGCTTTCTTT. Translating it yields CASSMSGQVEAFF.

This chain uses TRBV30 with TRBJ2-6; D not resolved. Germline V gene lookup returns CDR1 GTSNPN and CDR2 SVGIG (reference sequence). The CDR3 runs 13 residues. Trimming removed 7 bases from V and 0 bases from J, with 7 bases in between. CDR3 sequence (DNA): TGTGCCTCTGCACCCTCTGGGGCCAACGTCCTGACTTTC. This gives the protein CASAPSGANVLTF.

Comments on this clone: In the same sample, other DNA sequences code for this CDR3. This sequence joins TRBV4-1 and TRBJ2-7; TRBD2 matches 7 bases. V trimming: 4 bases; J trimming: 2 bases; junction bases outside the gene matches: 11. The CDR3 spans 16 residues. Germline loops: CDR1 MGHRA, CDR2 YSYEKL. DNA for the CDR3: TGCGCCAGCAGCCGAAAGGAGGCGGGAGAAGCCTACGAGCAGTACTTC. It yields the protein CASSRKEAGEAYEQYF.

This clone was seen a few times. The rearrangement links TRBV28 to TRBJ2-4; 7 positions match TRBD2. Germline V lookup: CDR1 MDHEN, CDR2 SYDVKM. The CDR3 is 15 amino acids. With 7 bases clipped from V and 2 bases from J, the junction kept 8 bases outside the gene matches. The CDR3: CASIMAGAPKNIQYF. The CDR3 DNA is TGTGCCAGCATTATGGCGGGAGCCCCCAAAAACATTCAGTACTTC.

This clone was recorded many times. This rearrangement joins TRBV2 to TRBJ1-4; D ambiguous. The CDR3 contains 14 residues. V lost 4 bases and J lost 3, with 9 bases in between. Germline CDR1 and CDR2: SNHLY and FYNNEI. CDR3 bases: TGTGCCAGCAGTGGTTCCAGCTCTAATGAAAAACTGTTTTTT. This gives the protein CASSGSSSNEKLFF.

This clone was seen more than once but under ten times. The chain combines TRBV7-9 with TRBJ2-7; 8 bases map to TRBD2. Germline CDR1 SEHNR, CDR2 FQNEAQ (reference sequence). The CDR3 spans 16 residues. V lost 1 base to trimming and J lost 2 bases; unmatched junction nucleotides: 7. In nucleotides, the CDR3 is TGTGCCAGCAGCTTAGATAGAGCGGGAGCCGCCTACGAGCAGTACTTC. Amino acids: CASSLDRAGAAYEQYF.

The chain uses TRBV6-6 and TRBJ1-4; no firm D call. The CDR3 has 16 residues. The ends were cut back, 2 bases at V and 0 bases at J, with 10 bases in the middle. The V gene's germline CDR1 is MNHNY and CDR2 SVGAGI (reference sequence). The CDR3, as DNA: TGTGCCAGCAGTTACAAGGGTGGGGCAACTAATGAAAAACTGTTTTTT. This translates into CASSYKGGATNEKLFF.

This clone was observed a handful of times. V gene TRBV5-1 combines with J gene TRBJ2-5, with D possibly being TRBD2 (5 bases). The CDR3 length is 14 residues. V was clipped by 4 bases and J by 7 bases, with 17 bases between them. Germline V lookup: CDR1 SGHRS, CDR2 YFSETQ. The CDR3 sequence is CASSRLGNGGTQYF. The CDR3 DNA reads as TGCGCCAGCAGCCGCCTCGGGAATGGAGGGACCCAGTACTTC.

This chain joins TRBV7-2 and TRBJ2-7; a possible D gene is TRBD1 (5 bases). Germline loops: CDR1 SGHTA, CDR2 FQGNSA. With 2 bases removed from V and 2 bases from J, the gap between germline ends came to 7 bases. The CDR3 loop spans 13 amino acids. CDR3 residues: CASSLTGTYEQYF. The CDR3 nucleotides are TGTGCCAGCAGCTTAACAGGTACCTACGAGCAGTACTTC.

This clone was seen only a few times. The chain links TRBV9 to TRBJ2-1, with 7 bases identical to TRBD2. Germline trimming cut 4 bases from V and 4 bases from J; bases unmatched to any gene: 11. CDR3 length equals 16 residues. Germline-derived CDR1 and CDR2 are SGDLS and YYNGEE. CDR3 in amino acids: CASSLVVSGIYNEQFF. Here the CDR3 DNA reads TGTGCCAGCAGCTTAGTGGTCAGCGGGATATACAATGAGCAGTTCTTC.

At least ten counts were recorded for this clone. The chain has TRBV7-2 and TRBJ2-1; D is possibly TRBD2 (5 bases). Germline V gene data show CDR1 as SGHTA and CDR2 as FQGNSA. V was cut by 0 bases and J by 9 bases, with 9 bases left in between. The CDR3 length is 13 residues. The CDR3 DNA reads TGTGCCAGCAGCTTAGCGGGAGACGGTGAGCAGTTCTTC. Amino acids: CASSLAGDGEQFF.

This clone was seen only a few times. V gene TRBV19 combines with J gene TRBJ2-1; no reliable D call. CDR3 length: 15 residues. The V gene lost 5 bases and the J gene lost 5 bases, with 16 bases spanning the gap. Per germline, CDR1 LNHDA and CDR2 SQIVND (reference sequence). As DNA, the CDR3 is TGTGCCAGTAGTCTCCACACCGTACCCAACAATGAGCAGTTCTTC. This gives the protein CASSLHTVPNNEQFF.

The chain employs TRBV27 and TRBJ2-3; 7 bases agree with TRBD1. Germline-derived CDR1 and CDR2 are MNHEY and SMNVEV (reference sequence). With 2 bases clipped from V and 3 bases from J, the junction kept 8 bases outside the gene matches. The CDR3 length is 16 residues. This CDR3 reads CASSLGTEDRTDTQYF. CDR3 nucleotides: TGTGCCAGCAGTTTAGGGACAGAGGACCGGACAGATACGCAGTATTTT.